The clone carrying this T cell receptor (beta chain) showed up many times. What it binds is not known. These data come from a study of naive and memory T cell subsets. Study-level points and caveats: Naive repertoires, especially CD8, held a few larger clonotypes, possibly memory cells re-expressing CD45RA. TCR counts from RNA may reflect activation-linked expression changes.

From the second PCR step, alpha and beta chains were amplified apart. After CD4 positive bead selection, the CD4-negative fraction gave CD8 T cells. This CDR3 is 11 amino acids long. V shed 3 bases and J shed 3 bases, with 6 bases lying between them. CDR1 and CDR2 (germline): DFQATT, SNEGSKA (reference sequence). The beta constant-region primer was an equimolar mix of two oligonucleotides covering TRBC1 and TRBC2. Nested alpha and beta constant-region primers with the SP2 primer drove four PCR rounds on ligated cDNA. TCRdb reprocessed the UMI-ligation and nested PCR reads via MiXCR and lists one record per CDR3 protein. The data contain 150,000 or so distinct CDR3 sequences, 22% of them singletons.

This rearrangement joins TRBV20-1 to TRBJ2-7; no definite D call. This TCR came from a human donor in good health. The sample consisted of naive CD4+ T cells from blood. The chain's CDR3 is CSASADYEQYF. The CDR3 coding sequence is TGCAGTGCTAGTGCAGACTACGAGCAGTACTTC.